This T cell receptor (beta chain) comes out of a study of T cell repertoires in cytomegalovirus infection. Study information: Recently identified HLA-C-restricted and well-studied HLA-B-restricted CMV epitopes were used. In public TCR beta signatures, there were indications of both CMV infection and matching HLA type.

CDR3 length equals 16 residues. The V gene end was trimmed by 0 bases and the J gene end by 5 bases; junction bases not matched to a gene: 9. Germline CDR1 reads SGHDT; CDR2 reads YYEEEE. Of note for this clonotype: Its antigen is unidentified.

Study outcomes and limitations: In two of eight donors, the top clonotype was HLA-C-restricted CMV-specific.

TCRdb reanalysed the reads using MiXCR and keeps one entry per CDR3 protein. The sample lists roughly 990,000 distinct CDR3 sequences, approximately 31% occurring once. This chain links TRBV5-6 with TRBJ2-5; 8 bases match TRBD1. This clonotype was sampled from a human donor in good health (CMV status not recorded). Some clones in this sample may be carry-over from other donors' samples. Sequencing was performed on cultured CD8+ T cells from PBMCs, taken from culture after CMV antigen stimulation. The CDR3 loop reads CASSLAGTGVRETQYF. DNA for the CDR3: TGTGCCAGCAGCTTGGCGGGGACAGGCGTCCGGGAGACCCAGTACTTC.